The clone carrying this TCR beta chain was recorded many times. Its specificity is unknown. Diagnostic decisions used clinical symptoms, serum thyroxine and TRAb, thyroid ultrasound and orbital computed tomography. Researchers took RNA transcripts and amplified the TCR beta CDR3 regions from them. The HTBI primer set drove a first-round RT-PCR of the TCR CDR3. In TCRdb, the multiplex PCR reads were re-called with MiXCR into one record per CDR3 protein. The table records about 270,000 distinct CDR3 sequences, less than 30% of them present only once. Trimming took 5 bases from V and 0 from J, leaving 11 bases between them. The CDR3 runs 15 residues. This specimen belongs to a study of T cells in Graves' hyperthyroidism and ophthalmopathy. At the level of the study: Sampling of peripheral blood happened at initial diagnosis, prior to any treatment.

Findings and caveats of the study: Within blood appeared most thyroid clonotypes that had expanded above 0.001. Progression to ophthalmopathy was predicted a median of 6.5 months early.

This sequence originates from a man between 40 and 49 years old with Graves' hyperthyroidism that later progressed to Graves' ophthalmopathy. Sequenced sample: blood. V gene TRBV12-3 or TRBV12-4 combines with J gene TRBJ1-5; tentative D call: TRBD1 (5 bases). CDR3 nucleotide sequence: TGTGCCAGCAGTGGAGGAGGGGATAGCAATCAGCCCCAGCATTTT. Its translation: CASSGGGDSNQPQHF.